This T cell receptor (beta chain) derives from a study of T cells in Graves' hyperthyroidism and ophthalmopathy (dated by TCRdb to about 2019). Context from the whole study: To identify distinguishing TCR V-J signatures, a discovery cohort of 100 or so patients was used, comprising some 43 with Graves' ophthalmopathy and about 59 with stable Graves' hyperthyroidism. Whether ophthalmopathy could be predicted prospectively was tested in an independent validation cohort made up of 18 to 20 hyperthyroidism patients plus 17 patients who later progressed to ophthalmopathy. The 90 to 100 discovery patients were randomly split 7:3 into training and test sets. Thyroid tissue and blood T-cell repertoires from several Graves' hyperthyroidism patients were also compared in the study. After blood sampling, hyperthyroidism patients were treated with methimazole at a starting dose of 30 mg daily, and ophthalmopathy patients were treated with high-dose intravenous methylprednisolone. The paper describes TCR Vbeta CDR3 sequencing of some 130 peripheral blood samples, made up of approximately 40 ophthalmopathy patients, roughly 75 hyperthyroidism patients and 17 progressor patients. Study-wide findings and limitations: Sample size was not statistically predetermined, and investigators were not blinded to group allocation. A model built on a 13 V-J signature distinguished ophthalmopathy from stable hyperthyroidism, reaching approximately 89% sensitivity and 81% to 83% specificity in cross-validation and 80%/75% in testing. Most expanded thyroid clonotypes (frequency above 0.001) were also found in blood, which suggests that blood repertoires may mirror thyroid immune responses. In validation, the model predicted progression to ophthalmopathy a median of roughly 6.2 months before onset, with roughly 70% sensitivity and more than 72% specificity.

The TCR beta CDR3 regions were amplified from the RNA transcripts. The first round of RT-PCR for the TCR CDR3 was performed with the HTBI primer set and the Qiagen OneStep RT-PCR kit. A second multiplex PCR round built the libraries, followed by size selection and purification. The libraries were sequenced on an Illumina HiSeq2000 using paired-end 100 bp reads. In the original analysis: SOAPnuke was used to process the raw data, with reads discarded if the reads contained adapters or uncalled bases, had a mean Phred below 15, or lacked an exact constant-primer or identifier match. COPE v1.2.5 was used to merge high-quality paired reads, and clonotypes were defined as unique nucleotide sequences. Clonotypes were aligned to IMGT TRBV, TRBD and TRBJ reference segments using MiTCR v1.1. Only V-J combinations with frequency above 0.0001, covering roughly 99% of repertoires, were analysed. The TCS score was defined as F50 (clonal expansion) divided by E x V (chaos), with BLOSUM62-based TCRdist calculated between CDR3 peptides within each V-J. Welch's t-statistics and random forest reduced 514 V-J features to around 14, which were used in a naive Bayes classifier (R e1071). Thyroid-blood repertoire similarity was quantified with the Morisita-Horn index. The raw public data were reprocessed by TCRdb itself: fastp quality trimming at Q25, MiXCR clonotype calling, in-frame beta chains only. Every entry covers one CDR3 protein and lists the most common genes and DNA from its rows. These V and J calls are TCRdb output, not the study's own analysis. The sample yields roughly 570,000 distinct CDR3 sequences; 35% to 55% were counted once. The ten largest make up roughly 7.7% of the sample.

Stable Graves' hyperthyroidism was defined as the absence of progression to ophthalmopathy over 18 months of follow-up. Hyperthyroidism patients were newly diagnosed, with disease duration under 2 months, and aged 18 to 65 years. Exclusion was applied to patients with uncontrolled infections, other autoimmune diseases, pregnancy or lactation. Diagnoses were based on clinical symptoms, serum thyroxine and TRAb, thyroid ultrasound and orbital computed tomography. Total RNA was extracted using Trizol reagent, and RNA quality was assessed on an Agilent 2100 Bioanalyzer. CDR1 and CDR2 are read off the germline V gene as SQVTM and ANQGSEA. Including cysteine and phenylalanine, the CDR3 has 15 amino acids. The only DNA kept is the CDR3, 45 bases in frame from the first base. Relative to germline, V is missing 8 bases and J is missing 2 bases, with 15 bases of the junction outside any gene match. This clonotype was recorded once. Its antigen remains unidentified. Within one base of it there is no much larger clone, and no base qualities were kept. One read yields weak evidence.

Source material: peripheral blood or thyroid tissue (not recorded which). The TCR sequence derives from a young woman with Graves' hyperthyroidism. Recombination joined TRBV29-1 with TRBJ2-7; the junction holds 7 bases that match TRBD1. DNA sequence: TGCAGCTTGGGGCCCCACAGGGGTTCGGCCTACGAGCAGTACTTC. It specifies CSLGPHRGSAYEQYF.